This section outlines one TCR beta chain sequence together with its context. Its antigen is unknown. The time point: new active TB diagnosis, blood taken before or within 7 days of starting treatment. Profiled with immunoSEQ multiplex PCR; TCRdb holds only in-frame clones, not every one. The table includes 25,000 to 40,000 clones, nearly 90% detected once. The V and J ends lost 3 bases and 2 bases respectively, with 16 bases between them. This CDR3 has 16 amino acids. CDR1 is MDHEN, CDR2 SYDVKM, per germline. The data were taken from a study of T cells in tuberculosis. Background on the study: PBMC were archived before or within 7 days of starting treatment.

The study, taken as a whole, reports: Smaller distances to GMM-specific TCRs suggested their expansion in active tuberculosis.

This rearrangement joins TRBV28 to TRBJ1-2, with D unclear. The specimen was PBMCs, collected at tuberculosis diagnosis. This receptor was identified in an adult with tuberculosis. The CDR3 is CASSFFYRLNNYGYTF. The CDR3 DNA is TGTGCCAGCAGTTTTTTCTACCGTCTAAACAACTATGGCTACACCTTC.